Listed below are T cell receptor beta chains from one sample, sequenced in a study of blood T cell repertoires in COVID-19. Method: immunoSEQ multiplex PCR; TCRdb's copy keeps in-frame clones and lacks some. The sample yields roughly 200,000 clones, around 91% seen once. The sequencing input was peripheral blood. The receptors here all came from a man aged 45 to 65 with acute or convalescent COVID-19. The CDR3 runs from the conserved cysteine through the conserved F or W. The D gene is left open where the match is weak. Part of the rows lack a size; the others show once, few, many or a class for expanded clones.

V gene: TRBV9; D gene: -; clone size: -; J gene: TRBJ2-2; CDR3 protein: CASSGGQRGAGELFF; CDR3 DNA: TGTGCCAGCAGCGGGGGCCAAAGGGGCGCCGGGGAGCTGTTTTTT
V gene: TRBV11-2; D gene: -; clone size: once; J gene: TRBJ1-1; CDR3 protein: CASSLGTTGTEAFF; CDR3 DNA: TGTGCCAGCAGCTTAGGCACTACGGGCACTGAAGCTTTCTTT
V gene: TRBV5-1; D gene: TRBD1; clone size: -; J gene: TRBJ2-2; CDR3 protein: CASSLTPGTGGRELFF; CDR3 DNA: TGCGCCAGCAGCTTGACCCCCGGGACAGGGGGGCGGGAGCTGTTTTTT
V gene: TRBV7-2; D gene: TRBD2; clone size: -; J gene: TRBJ2-5; CDR3 protein: CASSSLAGQETQYF; CDR3 DNA: TGTGCCAGCAGCTCGTTAGCGGGGCAAGAGACCCAGTACTTC
V gene: TRBV6-1; D gene: TRBD1; clone size: -; J gene: TRBJ1-1; CDR3 protein: CASRGQVVSSTEAFF; CDR3 DNA: TGTGCCAGCAGGGGACAGGTGGTTTCGAGCACTGAAGCTTTCTTT
V gene: TRBV9; D gene: -; clone size: -; J gene: TRBJ1-5; CDR3 protein: CASSSDRGNQPQHF; CDR3 DNA: TGTGCCAGCAGTTCAGATCGTGGCAATCAGCCCCAGCATTTT
V gene: TRBV9; D gene: -; clone size: -; J gene: TRBJ1-6; CDR3 protein: CASSAGQNNSPLHF; CDR3 DNA: TGTGCCAGCAGCGCGGGACAAAATAATTCACCCCTCCACTTT
V gene: TRBV3-1/TRBV3-2; D gene: TRBD1; clone size: -; J gene: TRBJ1-5; CDR3 protein: CASSQGTGGKPQHF; CDR3 DNA: TGTGCCAGCAGCCAAGGGACAGGGGGTAAACCCCAGCATTTT
V gene: TRBV5-1; D gene: TRBD1; clone size: few; J gene: TRBJ2-4; CDR3 protein: CASSVGQGLSIQYF; CDR3 DNA: TGCGCCAGCAGCGTGGGACAGGGGCTAAGCATTCAGTACTTC
V gene: TRBV7-2; D gene: TRBD2; clone size: -; J gene: TRBJ2-7; CDR3 protein: CASSPVGTSYLRSF; CDR3 DNA: TGTGCCAGCAGCCCCGTCGGGACTAGTTACCTCCGGTCGTTC
V gene: TRBV19; D gene: TRBD2; clone size: -; J gene: TRBJ2-1; CDR3 protein: CASTHSGGPPYEQFF; CDR3 DNA: TGTGCCAGTACCCATAGCGGGGGGCCCCCTTATGAGCAGTTCTTC
V gene: TRBV2; D gene: TRBD2; clone size: -; J gene: TRBJ2-1; CDR3 protein: CASSEGLAGINEQFF; CDR3 DNA: TGTGCCAGCAGTGAAGGGCTAGCGGGAATTAATGAGCAGTTCTTC
V gene: TRBV30; D gene: TRBD1; clone size: -; J gene: TRBJ1-4; CDR3 protein: CACRYRGPSEKLFF; CDR3 DNA: TGTGCCTGCCGATACAGGGGGCCTAGTGAAAAACTGTTTTTT
V gene: TRBV11-2; D gene: -; clone size: -; J gene: TRBJ1-1; CDR3 protein: CASSPWPQGRSTEAFF; CDR3 DNA: TGTGCCAGCAGCCCCTGGCCGCAGGGTAGGAGCACTGAAGCTTTCTTT
V gene: TRBV19; D gene: TRBD1; clone size: -; J gene: TRBJ1-5; CDR3 protein: CASSMGQGSPSNQPQHF; CDR3 DNA: TGTGCCAGTAGTATGGGACAGGGGTCCCCTAGCAATCAGCCCCAGCATTTT
V gene: TRBV24-1; D gene: TRBD1; clone size: -; J gene: TRBJ2-5; CDR3 protein: CATSDPQGATVGETQYF; CDR3 DNA: TGTGCCACCAGTGATCCGCAGGGGGCGACGGTTGGGGAGACCCAGTACTTC